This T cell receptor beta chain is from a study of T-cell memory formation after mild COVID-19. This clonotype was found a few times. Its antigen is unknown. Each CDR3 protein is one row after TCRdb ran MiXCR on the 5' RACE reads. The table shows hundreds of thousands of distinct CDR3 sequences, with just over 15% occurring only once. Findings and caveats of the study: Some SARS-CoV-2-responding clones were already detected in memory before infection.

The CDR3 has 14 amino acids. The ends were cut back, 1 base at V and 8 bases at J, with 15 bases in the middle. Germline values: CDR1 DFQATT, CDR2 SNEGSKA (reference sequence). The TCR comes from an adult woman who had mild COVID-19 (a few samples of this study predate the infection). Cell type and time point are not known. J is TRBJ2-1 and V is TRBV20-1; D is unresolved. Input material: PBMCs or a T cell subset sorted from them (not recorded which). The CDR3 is CSARGSFTFDEQFF. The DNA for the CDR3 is TGCAGTGCTAGAGGGAGTTTCACGTTCGATGAGCAGTTCTTC.